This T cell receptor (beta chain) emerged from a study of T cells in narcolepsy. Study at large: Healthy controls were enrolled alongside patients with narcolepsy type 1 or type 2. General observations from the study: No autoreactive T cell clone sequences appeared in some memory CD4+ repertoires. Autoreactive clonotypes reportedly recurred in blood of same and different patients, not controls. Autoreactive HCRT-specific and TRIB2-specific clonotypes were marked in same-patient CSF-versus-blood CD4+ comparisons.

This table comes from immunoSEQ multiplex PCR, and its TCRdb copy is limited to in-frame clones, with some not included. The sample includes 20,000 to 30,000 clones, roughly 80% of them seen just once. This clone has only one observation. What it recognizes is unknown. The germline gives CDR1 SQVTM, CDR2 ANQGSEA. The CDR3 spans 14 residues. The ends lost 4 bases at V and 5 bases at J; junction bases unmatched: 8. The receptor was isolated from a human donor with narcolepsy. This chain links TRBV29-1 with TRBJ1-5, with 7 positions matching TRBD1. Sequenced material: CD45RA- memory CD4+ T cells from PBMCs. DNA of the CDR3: TGCAGCGTTGGGACAGGCGAACCCTATCAGCCCCAGCATTTT. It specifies CSVGTGEPYQPQHF.